The clone carrying this T cell receptor (beta chain) was seen a few times. Using its own MiXCR run on the 5' RACE reads, TCRdb lists one record per CDR3 protein. The sample lists 250,000 to 350,000 distinct CDR3 sequences; 8.7% were seen once. The CDR3 extends over 12 amino acids. Germline CDR1 is SQVTM and CDR2 is ANQGSEA. The V end was cut by 4 bases, the J end by 2 bases, with 9 bases between. The record originates from a study of T cells after yellow fever vaccination. The specimen comprised CD4+ T cells sorted from PBMCs, sampled 5 days after the yellow fever booster vaccination. The origin of this receptor is a man aged 18 to 29 who received the YFV17D yellow fever vaccine. The chain combines TRBV29-1 with TRBJ2-7; no reliable D call. The CDR3: CSVGLGPYEQYF. The DNA of the CDR3 is TGCAGCGTTGGGCTCGGTCCCTACGAGCAGTACTTC.